This TCR beta chain is drawn from a study of shared clonotypes between healthy human individuals. Study findings and constraints: Some naive CD4 clonotypes, around 5%, turned up in common across a few donors. Naive subsets, compared against memory subsets, generally had larger estimated richness values.

Germline trimming cut 4 bases from V and 0 bases from J; bases unmatched to any gene: 12. The CDR3 sequence is 17 residues long. Germline lookup yields CDR1 SQVTM and CDR2 ANQGSEA. HIV-negative, healthy adults without recent acute infections or vaccinations were the donors. The investigators split CD4+ cells into a CD45RA+ naive subset and a CD45RA-negative memory subset. This clone came up once. Its specificity is unknown. Only in-frame clones appear in the TCRdb table, and some are missing; sequencing was by immunoSEQ multiplex PCR. In the table there are a few million clones, just under 95% of which are singletons.

This sequence originates from a man in his late teens or twenties in good health. Some clones in this sample may be carry-over from other donors' samples. Sequencing was carried out using naive CD4+ T cells from PBMCs. The sample's subset: CD45RA+ positively selected. The rearrangement links TRBV29-1 to TRBJ1-1, with 9 bases that match TRBD1. CDR3 bases: TGCAGCGTTGGCGGGCGCGGGACAGGGAACGTGAACACTGAAGCTTTCTTT. This codes for CSVGGRGTGNVNTEAFF.